These T cell receptor beta chains were read from a single sample in a study of regulatory T cells in long-lasting Graves disease. TCRdb ran MiXCR on the multiplex PCR reads and lists one entry per CDR3 protein. This table holds more than 400,000 distinct CDR3 sequences, around 17% found once. The same data also contributed to another study, on T cells in Graves' hyperthyroidism and ophthalmopathy.

This sample comprised peripheral blood mononuclear cells (PBMCs), obtained at new diagnosis, from a patient treated with antithyroid drugs. These receptors all stem from a woman under 40 with Graves disease. Each CDR3 is given with its conserved first and last residue.

v_call	j_call	cdr3_aa
TRBV20-1	TRBJ2-7	CSATDRGLAGGTGYEQYF
TRBV2	TRBJ2-2	CASSVVSGAHANTGELFF
TRBV28	TRBJ1-4	CASSRDRLLF
TRBV19	TRBJ2-7	CASSPRTGIQFYEQYF
TRBV20-1	TRBJ2-1	CSAMAVTYNEQFF
TRBV2	TRBJ2-3	CASSGGQVDTQYF
TRBV7-6	TRBJ2-1	CASSGRKTSGGLNEQFF
TRBV11-2	TRBJ2-7	CASSLGDRTYEQYF
TRBV7-2	TRBJ2-3	CASSSPIGGTDTQYF
TRBV20-1	TRBJ2-5	CSAGGGPGETQYF
TRBV7-2	TRBJ2-3	CASSFLAGETDTQYF
TRBV27	TRBJ2-3	CASSPHSRLSPDMQYF
TRBV30	TRBJ1-5	CAWSVPRTSSNQPQHF
TRBV6-5	TRBJ2-7	CASSYLSGDRSRPYF
TRBV5-1	TRBJ2-7	CASKGLLFSYEQYF
TRBV30	TRBJ1-1	CAWSTSNTEAFF
TRBV20-1	TRBJ2-1	CSARGREGHNEQFF
TRBV4-1	TRBJ2-7	CASSQLLARQGSEQYF
TRBV7-2	TRBJ2-7	CASSPTGGPYEQYF
TRBV28	TRBJ2-7	CASSYSTRPGEQYF
TRBV6-1	TRBJ2-2	CASRRLAGGRDTGELFF
TRBV7-6	TRBJ2-5	CASSGRDRGLLQETQYF
TRBV2	TRBJ2-5	CASSESRPETQYF
TRBV29-1	TRBJ1-1	CSVCWAGEFTEAFF
TRBV4-1	TRBJ1-5	CASRITGSSNQPQHF
TRBV28	TRBJ2-7	CASSFWDSREDEQYF
TRBV20-1	TRBJ1-4	CSAYGTGGAGGEKLFF
TRBV18	TRBJ2-1	CASSQPSSGELDEQFF
TRBV6-2/TRBV6-3	TRBJ2-2	CATLETTGELFF
TRBV11-2	TRBJ1-1	CASSPPGLSFEAFF
TRBV28	TRBJ2-7	CASSLSSGGGRYEQYF
TRBV6-1	TRBJ2-7	CASSASFPYEQYF
TRBV11-2	TRBJ2-2	CASRRGQGTGELFF
TRBV7-9	TRBJ2-2	CASTSGAGGELFF
TRBV11-2	TRBJ2-7	CAGSPGGRVGEQYF
TRBV24-1	TRBJ2-1	CATSERNPLAGSYNEQFF
TRBV20-1	TRBJ2-3	CSGAVLGTDTQYF
TRBV20-1	TRBJ2-1	CSARVRNEQFF
TRBV7-9	TRBJ2-7	CASSKALYEQYF
TRBV27	TRBJ1-6	CASSLYQGTGSPLHF
TRBV18	TRBJ2-1	CASSSLAGSDYNEQFF
TRBV5-1	TRBJ1-1	CASRGRGNTEAFF
TRBV5-1	TRBJ2-7	CASSFVAGPTYEQYF
TRBV28	TRBJ2-1	CASSLGQEQFF
TRBV5-6	TRBJ1-5	CASSLFRSLGPQHF
TRBV6-5	TRBJ2-2	CASSYSPSGIPAGELFF
TRBV20-1	TRBJ2-5	CSARGSQGRQETQYF
TRBV7-9	TRBJ1-1	CASNQWGDPMNTEAFF